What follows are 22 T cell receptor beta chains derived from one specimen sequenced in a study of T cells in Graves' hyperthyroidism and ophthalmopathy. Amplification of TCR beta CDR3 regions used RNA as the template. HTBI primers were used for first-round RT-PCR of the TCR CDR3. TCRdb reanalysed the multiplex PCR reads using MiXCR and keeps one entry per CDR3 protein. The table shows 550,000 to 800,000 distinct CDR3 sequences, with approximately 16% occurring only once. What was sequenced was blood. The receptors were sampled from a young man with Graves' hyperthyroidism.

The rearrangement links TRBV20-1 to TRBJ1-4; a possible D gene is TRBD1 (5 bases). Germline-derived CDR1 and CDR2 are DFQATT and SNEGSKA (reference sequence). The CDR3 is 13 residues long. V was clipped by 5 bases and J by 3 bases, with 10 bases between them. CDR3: CSAWGGANEKLFF. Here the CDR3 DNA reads TGCAGTGCTTGGGGGGGGGCTAATGAAAAACTGTTTTTT.

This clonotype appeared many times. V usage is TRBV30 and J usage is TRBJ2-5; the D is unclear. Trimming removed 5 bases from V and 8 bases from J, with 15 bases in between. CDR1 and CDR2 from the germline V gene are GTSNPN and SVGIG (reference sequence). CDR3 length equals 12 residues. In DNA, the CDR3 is TGTGCCTGGTTGGGTGGATCAACCACCCAGTACTTC. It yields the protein CAWLGGSTTQYF.

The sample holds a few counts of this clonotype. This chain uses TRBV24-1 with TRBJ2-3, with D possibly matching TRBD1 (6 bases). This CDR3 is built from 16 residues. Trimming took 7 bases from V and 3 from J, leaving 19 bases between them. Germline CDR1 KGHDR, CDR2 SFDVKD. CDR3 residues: CATSDHSPQGTDTQYF. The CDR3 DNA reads TGTGCCACCAGCGATCACAGCCCCCAGGGGACAGATACGCAGTATTTT.

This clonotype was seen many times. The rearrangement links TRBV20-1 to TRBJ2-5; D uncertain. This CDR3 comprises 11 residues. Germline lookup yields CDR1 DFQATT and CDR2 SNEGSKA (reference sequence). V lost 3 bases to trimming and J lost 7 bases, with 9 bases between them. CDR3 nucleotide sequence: TGCAGTGCTAGGTCCTCCCTGACCCAGTACTTC. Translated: CSARSSLTQYF.

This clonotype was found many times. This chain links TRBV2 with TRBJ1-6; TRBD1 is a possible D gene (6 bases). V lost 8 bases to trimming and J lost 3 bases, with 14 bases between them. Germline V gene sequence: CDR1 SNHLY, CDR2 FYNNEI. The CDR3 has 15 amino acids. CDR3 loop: CASGKGVDYNSPLHF. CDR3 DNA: TGTGCCAGCGGCAAGGGGGTAGACTATAATTCACCCCTCCACTTT.

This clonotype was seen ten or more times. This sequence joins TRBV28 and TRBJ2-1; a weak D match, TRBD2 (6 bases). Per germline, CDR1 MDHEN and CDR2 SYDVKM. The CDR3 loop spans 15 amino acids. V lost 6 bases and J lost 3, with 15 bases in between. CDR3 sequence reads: CASRTSGWFYNEQFF. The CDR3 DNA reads TGTGCCAGCAGGACGAGCGGGTGGTTCTACAATGAGCAGTTCTTC.

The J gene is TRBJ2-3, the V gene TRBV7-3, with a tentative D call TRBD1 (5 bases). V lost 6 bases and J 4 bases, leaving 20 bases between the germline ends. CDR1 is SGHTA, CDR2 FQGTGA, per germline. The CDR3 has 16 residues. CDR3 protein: CASSLNGRSRADTQYF. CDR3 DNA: TGTGCCAGCAGTCTTAACGGGCGGAGCAGGGCAGATACGCAGTATTTT. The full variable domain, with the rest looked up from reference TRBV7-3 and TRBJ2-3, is GAGVSQTPSNKVTEKGKYVELRCDPISGHTALYWYRQSLGQGPEFLIYFQGTGAADDSGLPNDRFFAVRPEGSVSTLKIQRTERGDSAVYLCASSLNGRSRADTQYFGPGTRLTVL.

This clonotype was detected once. The CDR3 bases are TGTGCCAGCAGCTCCGCCACGGGCAGACATCGCTACGAGCAGTACTTC. Protein product: CASSSATGRHRYEQYF. The chain recombines TRBV7-2 with TRBJ2-7, with no clear D. CDR1 is SGHTA, CDR2 FQGNSA, per germline. The CDR3 runs 16 residues. V was trimmed by 4 bases and J by 3 bases, leaving 19 bases between them.

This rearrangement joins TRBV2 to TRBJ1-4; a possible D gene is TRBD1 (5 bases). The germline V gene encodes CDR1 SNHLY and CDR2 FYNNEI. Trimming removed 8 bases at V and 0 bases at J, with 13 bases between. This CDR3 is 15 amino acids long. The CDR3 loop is CASHGADATNEKLFF. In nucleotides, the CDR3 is TGTGCCAGCCATGGGGCAGATGCAACTAATGAAAAACTGTTTTTT.

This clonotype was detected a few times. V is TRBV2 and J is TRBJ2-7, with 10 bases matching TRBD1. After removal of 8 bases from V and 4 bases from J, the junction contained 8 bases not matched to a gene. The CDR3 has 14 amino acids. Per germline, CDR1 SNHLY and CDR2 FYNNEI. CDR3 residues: CASLGQGSGYEQYF. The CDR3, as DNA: TGTGCCAGCCTGGGACAGGGGAGTGGGTACGAGCAGTACTTC.

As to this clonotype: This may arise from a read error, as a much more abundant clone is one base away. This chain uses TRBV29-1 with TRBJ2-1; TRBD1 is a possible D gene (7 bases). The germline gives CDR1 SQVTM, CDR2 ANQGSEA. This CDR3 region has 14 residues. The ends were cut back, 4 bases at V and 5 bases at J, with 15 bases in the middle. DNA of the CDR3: TGCAGCGTTGGGTTCCAGGGGGGCCACAATGAGCAGTTCTTC. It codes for CSVGFQGGHNEQFF.

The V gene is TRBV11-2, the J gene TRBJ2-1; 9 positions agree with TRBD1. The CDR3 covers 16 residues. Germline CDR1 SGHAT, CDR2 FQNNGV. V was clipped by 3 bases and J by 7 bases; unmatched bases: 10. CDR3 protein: CASSLAPRQGGNEQFF. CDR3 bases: TGTGCCAGCAGCTTGGCTCCGAGACAGGGGGGAAATGAGCAGTTCTTC. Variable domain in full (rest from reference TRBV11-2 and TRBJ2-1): EAGVAQSPRYKIIEKRQSVAFWCNPISGHATLYWYQQILGQGPKLLIQFQNNGVVDDSQLPKDRFSAERLKGVDSTLKIQPAKLEDSAVYLCASSLAPRQGGNEQFFGPGTRLTVL.

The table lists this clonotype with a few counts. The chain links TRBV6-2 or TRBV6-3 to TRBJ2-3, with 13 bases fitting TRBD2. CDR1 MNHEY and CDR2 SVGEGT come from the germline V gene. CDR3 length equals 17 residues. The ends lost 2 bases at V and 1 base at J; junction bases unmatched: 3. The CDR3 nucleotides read TGTGCCAGCAGTTACGGGACTAGCGGGGTGGGCACAGATACGCAGTATTTT. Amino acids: CASSYGTSGVGTDTQYF.

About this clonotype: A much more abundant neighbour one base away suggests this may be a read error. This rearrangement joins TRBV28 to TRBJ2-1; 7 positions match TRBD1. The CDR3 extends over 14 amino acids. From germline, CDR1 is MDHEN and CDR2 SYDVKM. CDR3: CASSTTGVVNEQLF. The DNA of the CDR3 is TGTGCCAGCAGTACAACAGGGGTGGTCAATGAGCAGCTCTTC.

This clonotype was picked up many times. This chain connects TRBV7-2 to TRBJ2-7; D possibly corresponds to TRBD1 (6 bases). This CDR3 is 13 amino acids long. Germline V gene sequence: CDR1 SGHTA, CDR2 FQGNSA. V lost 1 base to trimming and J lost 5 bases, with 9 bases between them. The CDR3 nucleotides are TGTGCCAGCAGCTTAGACAGGGACAACGAGCAGTACTTC. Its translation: CASSLDRDNEQYF.

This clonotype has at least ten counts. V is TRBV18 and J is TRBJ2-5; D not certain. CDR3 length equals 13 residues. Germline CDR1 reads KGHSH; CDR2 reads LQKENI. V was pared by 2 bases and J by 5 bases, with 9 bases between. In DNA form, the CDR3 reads TGTGCCAGCTCACCATCATTCGTGGAGACCCAGTACTTC. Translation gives CASSPSFVETQYF.

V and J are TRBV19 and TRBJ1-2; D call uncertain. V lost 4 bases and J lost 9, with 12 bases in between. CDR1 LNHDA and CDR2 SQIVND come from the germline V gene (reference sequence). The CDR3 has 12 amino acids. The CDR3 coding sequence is TGTGCCAGTAGTAATGGAAGGCCTAGCTACACCTTC. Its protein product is CASSNGRPSYTF.

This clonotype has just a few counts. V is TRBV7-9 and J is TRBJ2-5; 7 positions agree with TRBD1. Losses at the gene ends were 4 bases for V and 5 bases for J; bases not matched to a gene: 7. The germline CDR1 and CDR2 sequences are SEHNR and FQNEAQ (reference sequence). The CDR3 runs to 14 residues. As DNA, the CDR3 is TGTGCCAGCAGCTGGACACAGGGGCTGGAGACCCAGTACTTC. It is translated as CASSWTQGLETQYF. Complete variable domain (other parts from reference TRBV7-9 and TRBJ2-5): DTGVSQNPRHKITKRGQNVTFRCDPISEHNRLYWYRQTLGQGPEFLTYFQNEAQLEKSRLLSDRFSAERPKGSFSTLEIQRTEQGDSAMYLCASSWTQGLETQYFGPGTRLLVL.

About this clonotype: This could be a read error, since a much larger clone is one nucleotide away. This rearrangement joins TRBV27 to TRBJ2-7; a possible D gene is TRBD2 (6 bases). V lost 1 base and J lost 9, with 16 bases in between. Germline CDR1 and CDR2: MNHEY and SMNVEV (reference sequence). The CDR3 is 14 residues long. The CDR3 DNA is TGTGCCAGCAGTTTATTTGGATCGGGGGACGGGCAGTACTTC. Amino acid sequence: CASSLFGSGDGQYF.

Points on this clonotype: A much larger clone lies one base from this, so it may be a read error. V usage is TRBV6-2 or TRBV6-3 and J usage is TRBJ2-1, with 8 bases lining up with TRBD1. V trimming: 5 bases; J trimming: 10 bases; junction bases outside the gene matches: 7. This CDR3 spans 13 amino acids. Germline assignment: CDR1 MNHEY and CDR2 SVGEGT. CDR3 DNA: TGTGCCAGCAGTCGGACAGGGACGGACGAGCAGTTCTTC. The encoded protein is CASSRTGTDEQFF.

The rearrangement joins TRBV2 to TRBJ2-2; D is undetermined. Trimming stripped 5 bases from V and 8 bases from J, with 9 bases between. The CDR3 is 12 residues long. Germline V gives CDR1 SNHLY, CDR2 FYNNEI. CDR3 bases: TGTGCCAGCAGTAGTAATTCGGGGGAGCTGTTTTTT. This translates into CASSSNSGELFF. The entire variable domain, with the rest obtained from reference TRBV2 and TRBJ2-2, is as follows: EPEVTQTPSHQVTQMGQEVILRCVPISNHLYFYWYRQILGQKVEFLVSFYNNEISEKSEIFDDQFSVERPDGSNFTLKIRSTKLEDSAMYFCASSSNSGELFFGEGSRLTVL.

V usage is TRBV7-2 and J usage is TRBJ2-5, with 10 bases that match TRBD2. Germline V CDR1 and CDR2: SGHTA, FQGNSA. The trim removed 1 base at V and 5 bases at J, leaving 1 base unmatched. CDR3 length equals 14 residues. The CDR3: CASSLVSGGETQYF. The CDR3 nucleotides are TGTGCCAGCAGCTTAGTTAGCGGGGGGGAGACCCAGTACTTC.